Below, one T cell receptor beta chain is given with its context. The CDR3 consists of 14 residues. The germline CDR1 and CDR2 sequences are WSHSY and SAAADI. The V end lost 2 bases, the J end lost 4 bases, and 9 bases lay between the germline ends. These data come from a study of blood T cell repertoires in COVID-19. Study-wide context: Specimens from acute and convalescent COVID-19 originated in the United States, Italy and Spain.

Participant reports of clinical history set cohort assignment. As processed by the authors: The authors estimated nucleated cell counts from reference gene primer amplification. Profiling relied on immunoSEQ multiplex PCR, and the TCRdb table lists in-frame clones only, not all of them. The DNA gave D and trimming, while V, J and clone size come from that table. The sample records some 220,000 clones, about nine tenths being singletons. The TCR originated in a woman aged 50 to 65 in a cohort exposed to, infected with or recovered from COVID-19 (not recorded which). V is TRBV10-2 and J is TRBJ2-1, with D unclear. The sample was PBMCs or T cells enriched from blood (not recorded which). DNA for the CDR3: TGCGCCAGCAGTGAGGTTGGGCTTTACAATGAGCAGTTCTTC. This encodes CASSEVGLYNEQFF.